A single sample is the source of the 2 T cell receptor beta chains below, sequenced in a study of vaccination and CD4 T cells after COVID-19. Antigen specificity for these receptors is unknown. Treatment indicated: approximately 10-day PBMC culture with coronavirus spike peptide pools or control peptides (ViraFEST assay). Cultured CD4+ T cell DNA underwent sequencing with the Oncomine TCR Beta short-read assay. Each CDR3 protein gets one entry after TCRdb re-called the PCR reads with MiXCR. The table lists 6,600 or so distinct CDR3 sequences, around 45% of them singletons, with approximately 24% in the top ten. The specimen sequenced was CD4+ T cells from blood, cultured in vitro. The receptor source for this set is a human donor who had recovered from COVID-19.

This rearrangement joins TRBV7-9 to TRBJ2-3; D not certain. The germline V gene has CDR1 SEHNR and CDR2 FQNEAQ (reference sequence). Trimming cost V 1 base and J 6 bases, with 5 bases left between them. The CDR3 sequence is 12 residues long. The CDR3 DNA reads as TGTGCCAGCAGCTTAGTTGTGGATACGCAGTATTTT. It specifies CASSLVVDTQYF. The full variable domain, completed using reference TRBV7-9 and TRBJ2-3, is DTGVSQNPRHKITKRGQNVTFRCDPISEHNRLYWYRQTLGQGPEFLTYFQNEAQLEKSRLLSDRFSAERPKGSFSTLEIQRTEQGDSAMYLCASSLVVDTQYFGPGTRLTVL.

The DNA of the CDR3 is TGCAGTGCTAGTATGGGGTCCGGCACAGATACGCAGTATTTT. This codes for CSASMGSGTDTQYF. The chain links TRBV20-1 to TRBJ2-3; D gene uncertain. CDR3 size: 14 residues. Trimming shortened V by 3 bases and J by 1 base, and 11 bases separated the two germline ends. Germline CDR1 is DFQATT and CDR2 is SNEGSKA (reference sequence).